Listed below are T cell receptor beta chains from one sample, sequenced in a study of blood T cell repertoires in COVID-19. Profiled with immunoSEQ multiplex PCR; TCRdb holds only in-frame clones, not every one. The data contain about 350,000 clones, 65% to 90% of them singletons. What was sequenced was peripheral blood. All receptors derive from a woman between 55 and 75 years old with COVID-19, enrolled during active disease. Each CDR3 is given with its conserved first and last residue. The D gene is left open where the match is weak. A row's size may be missing; if present it is once, few, many or a size class.

d_gene | abundance | j_gene | v_gene | CDR3aa | CDR3nt
TRBD1 | . | TRBJ1-1 | TRBV5-1 | CASSRQGSGTEAFF | TGCGCCAGCAGCAGACAGGGGTCGGGCACTGAAGCTTTCTTT
. | . | TRBJ1-1 | TRBV19 | CASSTWTVMNTEAFF | TGTGCCAGTAGTACCTGGACAGTAATGAACACTGAAGCTTTCTTT
. | . | TRBJ2-7 | TRBV11-3 | CASSLFPSYEQYF | TGTGCCAGCAGCTTATTTCCTTCCTACGAGCAGTACTTC
. | . | TRBJ1-2 | TRBV24-1 | CATSDPVEYLNYGYTF | TGTGCCACCAGTGATCCGGTGGAGTACCTTAACTATGGCTACACCTTC
. | . | TRBJ1-4 | TRBV18 | CASSSATNEKLFF | TGTGCCAGCTCATCTGCAACTAATGAAAAACTGTTTTTT
. | . | TRBJ1-2 | TRBV18 | CASSPRVGENYGYTF | TGTGCCAGCTCACCACGTGTAGGGGAAAACTATGGCTACACCTTC
. | . | TRBJ1-6 | TRBV7-9 | CASSLGQPGNNSPLHF | TGTGCCAGCAGCTTAGGACAGCCTGGAAATAATTCACCCCTCCACTTT
. | once | TRBJ2-5 | TRBV29-1 | CSVEEYRLQETQYF | TGCAGCGTTGAAGAATACCGGTTACAAGAGACCCAGTACTTC
. | . | TRBJ2-3 | TRBV7-2 | CASSSSVSTDTQYF | TGTGCCAGCAGCTCCTCTGTCAGCACAGATACGCAGTATTTT
. | . | TRBJ1-2 | TRBV3-1/TRBV3-2 | CASSPTGRPGYTF | TGTGCCAGCAGCCCTACAGGCCGCCCTGGCTACACCTTC
. | . | TRBJ1-4 | TRBV11-3 | CASSWGQVDEKLFF | TGTGCCAGCAGCTGGGGGCAGGTGGATGAAAAACTGTTTTTT
TRBD1 | . | TRBJ1-1 | TRBV7-8 | CASSLGGQGLKAFF | TGTGCCAGCAGCTTAGGGGGACAGGGCTTAAAAGCTTTCTTT
TRBD1 | . | TRBJ2-5 | TRBV29-1 | CSALDRGETQYF | TGCAGCGCCCTGGACAGGGGGGAGACCCAGTACTTC
. | . | TRBJ1-1 | TRBV6-1 | CASSDRVREGAEAFF | TGTGCCAGCAGTGACCGGGTCCGGGAGGGCGCTGAAGCTTTCTTT
. | once | TRBJ2-3 | TRBV10-1 | CASSEFPFPPLSTDTQYF | TGCGCCAGCAGTGAGTTTCCCTTCCCGCCACTTTCCACAGATACGCAGTATTTT
TRBD1 | . | TRBJ1-2 | TRBV30 | CAWSTGEHGYTF | TGTGCCTGGTCGACAGGGGAACATGGCTACACCTTC
. | . | TRBJ2-6 | TRBV7-6 | CASSFTPHSAGANVLTF | TGTGCCAGCAGCTTTACCCCCCACTCCGCTGGGGCCAACGTCCTGACTTTC
TRBD2 | few | TRBJ2-1 | TRBV11-3 | CASSLAGGSYNEQFF | TGTGCCAGCAGTCTAGCGGGGGGCTCTTACAATGAGCAGTTCTTC
. | once | TRBJ1-3 | TRBV30 | CACRRGGRGIPGNTIYF | TGTGCCTGTCGCCGTGGGGGCCGTGGTATTCCGGGAAACACCATATATTTT
TRBD2 | . | TRBJ2-7 | TRBV5-1 | CASSLEGLAGVEQYF | TGCGCCAGCAGCTTGGAGGGGCTAGCGGGGGTCGAGCAGTACTTC
. | once | TRBJ1-1 | TRBV29-1 | CSGRGFNTEAFF | TGCAGCGGCAGGGGATTTAACACTGAAGCTTTCTTT
TRBD1 | . | TRBJ2-7 | TRBV6-1 | CASSGAGVGTGGAYEQYF | TGTGCCAGCAGTGGGGCTGGAGTAGGGACAGGGGGGGCCTACGAGCAGTACTTC
TRBD1 | few | TRBJ2-2 | TRBV19 | CASSIDGFPTGGNTGELFF | TGTGCCAGTAGTATAGATGGTTTTCCAACAGGGGGGAACACCGGGGAGCTGTTTTTT
. | many | TRBJ1-3 | TRBV18 | CASSPVTGGISGNTIYF | TGTGCCAGCTCACCGGTGACGGGAGGGATCTCTGGAAACACCATATATTTT
. | . | TRBJ2-3 | TRBV5-5 | CASSLRRGPDTQYF | TGTGCCAGCAGCTTGCGGCGGGGTCCAGATACGCAGTATTTT
TRBD1 | . | TRBJ1-4 | TRBV13 | CASSLRGQNNEKLFF | TGTGCCAGCAGCTTAAGGGGACAGAATAATGAAAAACTGTTTTTT
TRBD2 | . | TRBJ2-7 | TRBV11-3 | CASSLLPPLAEFYEQYF | TGTGCCAGCAGCCTATTACCTCCACTAGCGGAATTCTACGAGCAGTACTTC
. | . | TRBJ1-1 | TRBV29-1 | CSVPDEGGTEAFF | TGCAGCGTTCCAGATGAGGGTGGCACTGAAGCTTTCTTT
. | . | TRBJ2-3 | TRBV2 | CASSEYQGFSF | TGTGCCAGCAGTGAATATCAGGGGTTCAGCTTT
TRBD1 | . | TRBJ1-3 | TRBV10-3 | CAIRRDSRNTIYF | TGTGCCATCAGACGGGACAGTAGAAACACCATATATTTT
TRBD1 | . | TRBJ2-1 | TRBV6-4 | CASSVMGTGYNEQFF | TGTGCCAGCAGTGTTATGGGGACAGGCTACAATGAGCAGTTCTTC
. | . | TRBJ2-2 | TRBV5-1 | CASSLVPGANTGELFF | TGCGCCAGCAGCTTGGTGCCAGGGGCGAACACCGGGGAGCTGTTTTTT
. | . | TRBJ1-2 | TRBV7-8 | CASSPGYGYTF | TGTGCCAGCAGCCCCGGCTATGGCTACACCTTC
. | once | TRBJ1-1 | TRBV18 | CASSPPRNEAFF | TGTGCCAGCTCACCACCGAGGAATGAAGCTTTCTTT
. | few | TRBJ2-2 | TRBV9 | CASSDPPGRNTGELFF | TGTGCCAGCAGCGACCCTCCGGGAAGGAACACCGGGGAGCTGTTTTTT
. | . | TRBJ1-2 | TRBV3-1/TRBV3-2 | CASSQGRDYGYTF | TGTGCCAGCAGCCAAGGCAGGGACTATGGCTACACCTTC
. | . | TRBJ2-7 | TRBV6-5 | CASRPPGYEQYF | TGTGCCAGCAGACCCCCGGGATACGAGCAGTACTTC
. | . | TRBJ1-3 | TRBV19 | CASTSNWASGNTIYF | TGTGCCAGTACCTCGAATTGGGCATCCGGAAACACCATATATTTT
. | . | TRBJ2-1 | TRBV5-4 | CASSLAPGHTFSYNEQFF | TGTGCCAGCAGCTTGGCCCCGGGACACACTTTCTCCTACAATGAGCAGTTCTTC
. | few | TRBJ1-2 | TRBV6-5 | CASSAGYLNYGYTF | TGTGCCAGCTCGGCAGGGTATCTTAACTATGGCTACACCTTC
TRBD1 | . | TRBJ2-3 | TRBV5-4 | CASSTRTGGTDTQYF | TGTGCCAGCAGCACACGGACAGGGGGCACAGATACGCAGTATTTT
. | once | TRBJ2-5 | TRBV2 | CATRDSYLQETQYF | TGTGCCACTAGAGACAGCTACCTCCAAGAGACCCAGTACTTC
. | . | TRBJ2-7 | TRBV6-2/TRBV6-3 | CASSDIFYEQYF | TGTGCCAGCAGCGACATCTTTTACGAGCAGTACTTC
TRBD1 | . | TRBJ1-1 | TRBV4-3 | CASSQGRTGNTEAFF | TGCGCCAGCAGCCAAGGGAGGACAGGGAACACTGAAGCTTTCTTT
. | once | TRBJ2-2 | TRBV2 | CASNRLGSSSNTGELFF | TGTGCCAGCAACCGCTTGGGCAGCTCATCGAACACCGGGGAGCTGTTTTTT
TRBD2 | . | TRBJ2-3 | TRBV5-4 | CASSLGGTSGTTDTQYF | TGTGCCAGCAGCTTGGGAGGGACTAGCGGAACCACAGATACGCAGTATTTT
TRBD1 | . | TRBJ1-1 | TRBV6-5 | CASSLRGQNTEAFF | TGTGCCAGCAGCCTAAGGGGGCAGAACACTGAAGCTTTCTTT
TRBD2 | . | TRBJ2-6 | TRBV19 | CASGQWGGRRTGANVLTF | TGTGCCAGTGGGCAGTGGGGGGGAAGGAGGACTGGGGCCAACGTCCTGACTTTC
TRBD1 | once | TRBJ2-3 | TRBV9 | CASSVRTGTQYF | TGTGCCAGCAGCGTGAGGACAGGCACGCAGTATTTT
. | . | TRBJ2-1 | TRBV11-1 | CASSFSGYNEQFF | TGTGCCAGCAGCTTTAGCGGCTACAATGAGCAGTTCTTC
. | . | TRBJ2-2 | TRBV5-5 | CASSYTGLNTGELFF | TGTGCCAGCAGCTATACAGGGTTGAACACCGGGGAGCTGTTTTTT
TRBD2 | . | TRBJ2-2 | TRBV18 | CASSPPPPGLASTGELFF | TGTGCCAGCTCACCACCGCCACCGGGACTAGCGAGCACCGGGGAGCTGTTTTTT
. | . | TRBJ2-7 | TRBV11-2 | CASSLVPGQSYEQYF | TGTGCCAGCAGCCTCGTACCCGGACAGTCCTACGAGCAGTACTTC
. | . | TRBJ1-6 | TRBV27 | CASAIQPSGSPLHF | TGTGCCAGCGCAATCCAACCGAGCGGTTCACCCCTCCACTTT
. | . | TRBJ1-4 | TRBV3-1/TRBV3-2 | CASKSPNEKLFF | TGTGCCAGCAAGAGCCCTAATGAAAAACTGTTTTTT